This TCR beta chain was sequenced during a study of T cell responses to AZD1222 COVID-19 vaccine. Whole-study results and caveats: Increases in Spike-specific TCR breadth and depth were seen after two AZD1222 doses. A reported finding is that nearly half of spike-specific TCRs target unmutated variant regions. Most donors were white British and more were female, and clonal diversity was possibly underestimated.

Turning to this clone: No antigen is known for it.

Per the germline V gene, CDR1 is SGDLS and CDR2 is YYNGEE. The CDR3 contains 16 residues. Trimming removed 2 bases from V and 3 bases from J; junction bases left unmatched: 10. Data came from immunoSEQ multiplex PCR; TCRdb stores just in-frame clones and leaves some out. The repertoire includes 140,000 or so clones, 88% of them detected once, and about 4.9% sits in the top ten. The sequences come from peripheral blood, collected 28 days after the second dose of the MenACWY control vaccine. This TCR was recovered from an adult who received the MenACWY meningococcal vaccine as a control. The rearrangement uses TRBV9 and TRBJ1-2; TRBD1 matches 7 bases. The CDR3 region is CASSVSGTVDYYGYTF. CDR3 DNA sequence: TGTGCCAGCAGCGTCTCCGGGACAGTTGACTACTATGGCTACACCTTC.